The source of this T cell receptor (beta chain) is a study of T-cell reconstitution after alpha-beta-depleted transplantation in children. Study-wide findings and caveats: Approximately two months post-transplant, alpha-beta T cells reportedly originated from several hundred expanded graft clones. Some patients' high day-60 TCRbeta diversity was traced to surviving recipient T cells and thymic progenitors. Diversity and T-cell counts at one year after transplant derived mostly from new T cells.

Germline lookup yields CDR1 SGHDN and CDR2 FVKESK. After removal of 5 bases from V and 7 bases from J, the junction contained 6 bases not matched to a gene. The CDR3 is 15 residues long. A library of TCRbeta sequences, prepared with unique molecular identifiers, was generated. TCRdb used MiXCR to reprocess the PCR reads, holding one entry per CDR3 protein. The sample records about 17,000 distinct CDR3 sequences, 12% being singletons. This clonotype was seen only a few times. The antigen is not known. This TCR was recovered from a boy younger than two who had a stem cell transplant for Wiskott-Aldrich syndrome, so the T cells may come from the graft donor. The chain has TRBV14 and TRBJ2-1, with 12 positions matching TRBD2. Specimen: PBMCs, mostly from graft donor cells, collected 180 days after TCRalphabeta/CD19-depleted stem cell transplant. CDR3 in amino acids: CASSLRLAGENEQFF. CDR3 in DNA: TGTGCCAGCAGCTTAAGACTAGCGGGAGAGAATGAGCAGTTCTTC. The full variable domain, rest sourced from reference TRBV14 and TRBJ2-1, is EAGVTQFPSHSVIEKGQTVTLRCDPISGHDNLYWYRRVMGKEIKFLLHFVKESKQDESGMPNNRFLAERTGGTYSTLKVQPAELEDSGVYFCASSLRLAGENEQFFGPGTRLTVL.